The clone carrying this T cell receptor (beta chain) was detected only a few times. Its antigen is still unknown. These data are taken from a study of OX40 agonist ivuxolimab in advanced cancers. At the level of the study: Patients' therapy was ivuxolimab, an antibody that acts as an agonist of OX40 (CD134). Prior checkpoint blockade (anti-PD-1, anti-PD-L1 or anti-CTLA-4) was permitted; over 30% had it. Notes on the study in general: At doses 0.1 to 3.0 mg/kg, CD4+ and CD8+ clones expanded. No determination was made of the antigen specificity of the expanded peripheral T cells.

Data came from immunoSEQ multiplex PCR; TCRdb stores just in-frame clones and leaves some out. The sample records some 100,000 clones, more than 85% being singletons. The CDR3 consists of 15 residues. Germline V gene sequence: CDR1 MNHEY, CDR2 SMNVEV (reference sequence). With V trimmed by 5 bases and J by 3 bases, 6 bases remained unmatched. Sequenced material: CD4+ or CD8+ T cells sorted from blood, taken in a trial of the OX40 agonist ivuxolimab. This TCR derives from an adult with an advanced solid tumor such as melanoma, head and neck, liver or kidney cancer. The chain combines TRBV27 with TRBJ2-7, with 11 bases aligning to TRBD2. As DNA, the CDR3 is TGTGCCAGCAGTCTCCTAGCGGGAGGTCACTACGAGCAGTACTTC. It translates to CASSLLAGGHYEQYF.